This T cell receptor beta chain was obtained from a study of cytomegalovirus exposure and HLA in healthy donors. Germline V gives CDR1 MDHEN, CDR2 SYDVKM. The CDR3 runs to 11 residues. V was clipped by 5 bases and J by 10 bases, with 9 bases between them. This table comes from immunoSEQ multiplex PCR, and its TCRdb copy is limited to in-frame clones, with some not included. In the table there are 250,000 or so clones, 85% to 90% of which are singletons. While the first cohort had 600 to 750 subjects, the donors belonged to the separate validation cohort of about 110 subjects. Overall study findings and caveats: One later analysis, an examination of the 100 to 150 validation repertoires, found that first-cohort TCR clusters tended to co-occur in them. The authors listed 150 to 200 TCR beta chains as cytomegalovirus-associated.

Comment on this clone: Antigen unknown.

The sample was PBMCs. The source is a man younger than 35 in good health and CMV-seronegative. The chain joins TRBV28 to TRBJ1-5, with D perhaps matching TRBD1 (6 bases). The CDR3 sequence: CASSRGGPQHF. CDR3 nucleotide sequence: TGTGCCAGCAGTCGAGGGGGTCCCCAGCATTTT. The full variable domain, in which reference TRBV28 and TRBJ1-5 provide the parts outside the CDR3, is DVKVTQSSRYLVKRTGEKVFLECVQDMDHENMFWYRQDPGLGLRLIYFSYDVKMKEKGDIPEGYSVSREKKERFSLILESASTNQTSMYLCASSRGGPQHFGDGTRLSIL.